The clone carrying this T cell receptor beta chain was observed a handful of times. MiXCR, applied by TCRdb to the 5' RACE reads, yields one record per CDR3 protein. Found here are approximately 50,000 distinct CDR3 sequences, 9.3% of them singletons; the top ten hold 12%. This sample is drawn from a study of T-cell memory formation after mild COVID-19. Overall study: TCR clusters were largely donor specific.

CDR1 SGHAT and CDR2 FQNNGV come from the germline V gene. Trimming cost V 3 bases and J 7 bases; bases outside gene matches: 7. This CDR3 has 14 residues. The sequence derives from an adult woman who had mild COVID-19 (a few samples of this study predate the infection). Cell type and time point are not known. Sequenced: PBMCs or a T cell subset sorted from them (not recorded which). This chain joins TRBV11-2 and TRBJ2-7, with 9 bases matching TRBD2. CDR3 sequence (DNA): TGTGCCAGCAGCTTCGGCGGGGGGGCGAGAGAGCAGTACTTC. Translating it yields CASSFGGGAREQYF.